This T cell receptor (beta chain) was profiled in a study of neurological immune-mediated disorders. Time point denoted: longitudinal time-point 1 (baseline). The unsorted libraries originated from 2 million PBMCs that had been stored at -80 C. V gave up 5 bases and J gave up 2 bases, with 11 bases separating them. The CDR3 contains 14 residues. Looked up from germline, CDR1 is SGHRS and CDR2 is YFSETQ. It was by 5'RACE with 10-nucleotide random UMIs that the cDNA was made. From 15-18 subjects, each sequencing run yielded over 170 million TCR-beta sequences. Each CDR3 protein gets one entry after TCRdb re-called the 5' RACE reads with MiXCR. Among tens of thousands of distinct CDR3 sequences listed, roughly 13% were seen once. This clonotype was seen repeatedly, ten times or more.

V is TRBV5-1 and J is TRBJ1-3; D is ambiguous. This receptor was identified in a female donor with HTLV-1-associated myelopathy (HAM/TSP). Sequencing input: PBMCs. DNA for the CDR3: TGCGCCAGCAGTCGTGGGGAAGCTGGAAACACCATATATTTT. This gives the protein CASSRGEAGNTIYF.